These 3 T cell receptor beta chains originate from one sample sequenced in a study of early T cells in non-severe SARS-CoV-2 infection. MiXCR, run by TCRdb on the 5' RACE reads, gives a single entry per CDR3 protein. The sample has roughly 45,000 distinct CDR3 sequences, 3.5% to 4.5% seen once; the top ten hold 5% to 6.5%. The specimen sequenced was whole blood. The source is an adult who was a healthcare worker with PCR-confirmed SARS-CoV-2 infection or an uninfected control (not recorded which).

This clonotype was found a few times. The chain combines TRBV5-1 with TRBJ2-7, with TRBD1 as a possible D gene (6 bases). This CDR3 has 15 amino acids. Germline V gene data show CDR1 as SGHRS and CDR2 as YFSETQ. V was cut by 1 base and J by 0 bases, with 11 bases left in between. CDR3 region: CASSLTRGSSYEQYF. The CDR3 DNA follows: TGCGCCAGCAGCTTGACTAGGGGGAGCTCCTACGAGCAGTACTTC.

In its sample, this clonotype ranks as medium-sized (0.01 to 0.1%). The chain joins TRBV29-1 to TRBJ2-2, with TRBD2 matching over 9 bases. The trim removed 6 bases at V and 5 bases at J, leaving 16 bases unmatched. This CDR3 has 17 residues. Germline CDR1 SQVTM, CDR2 ANQGSEA. The CDR3 DNA is TGCAGCGTCCGGTGGCTAGCGGGACCCTCCGGGACCGGGGAGCTGTTTTTT. This translates into CSVRWLAGPSGTGELFF.

This clonotype was detected many times. This chain uses TRBV7-2 with TRBJ1-1; TRBD1 agrees at 9 bases. Per germline, CDR1 SGHTA and CDR2 FQGNSA. V shed 5 bases, J shed 1 base, and the junction held 8 bases outside the gene matches. CDR3 size: 16 residues. CDR3 region: CASSLGQGFTNTEAFF. CDR3 nucleotide sequence: TGTGCCAGCAGCCTGGGACAGGGCTTTACGAACACTGAAGCTTTCTTT.